This T cell receptor beta chain was obtained from a study of response to subunit inactivated influenza vaccine. Findings and caveats of the study: Each seasonal flu vaccination may recruit only limited new T cells, authors suggested.

The CDR3 has 11 residues. The V and J ends lost 7 bases and 4 bases respectively, with 11 bases between them. Germline V gene sequence: CDR1 DFQATT, CDR2 SNEGSKA (reference sequence). This clonotype was counted only a few times. Its specificity is not known. Each CDR3 protein gets one entry after TCRdb re-called the RT-PCR reads with MiXCR. Of some 520,000 distinct CDR3 sequences in the sample, more than 15% are singletons; the top ten hold 2.5% to 3.5%. The input for sequencing was CD4+ T cells sorted from PBMCs, taken 23 months after vaccination. The chain combines TRBV20-1 with TRBJ2-7; weak D call: TRBD1 (5 bases). The receptor comes from a man between 45 and 75 years old who received an inactivated influenza vaccine. The CDR3 loop is CSVPQGYEQYF. In DNA form, the CDR3 reads TGCAGTGTCCCCCAGGGATACGAGCAGTACTTC.